This T cell receptor beta chain was obtained from a study of cytomegalovirus exposure and HLA in healthy donors. Study-wide background: The 600 to 800 first-cohort repertoires shared a platform with the 120 or so validation repertoires, as reported in a later analysis. Points from the study as a whole: Investigators reported under 200 TCR beta chains as tied to cytomegalovirus.

The data were produced by immunoSEQ multiplex PCR, yet TCRdb's version contains in-frame clones alone and is incomplete. This table has under 200,000 clones, around 92% appearing once. These donors were members of the approximately 120-subject validation cohort, a group separate from the roughly 670-subject first cohort. Trimming removed 0 bases from V and 3 bases from J; junction bases left unmatched: 10. The V gene's germline CDR1 is KGHSH and CDR2 LQKENI. The CDR3 totals 18 residues. For this clone: Antigen unknown.

V is TRBV18 and J is TRBJ2-5, with 10 bases lining up with TRBD1. The specimen sequenced was PBMCs. This clonotype originated in a woman between 18 and 30 years old in good health and CMV-seropositive. The CDR3 nucleotides are TGTGCCAGCTCACCACCTTATGACGACAGGGGGCTGGAAGAGACCCAGTACTTC. The encoded protein is CASSPPYDDRGLEETQYF.